A single sample is the source of the 27 T cell receptor beta chains below, sequenced in a study of CD8+CD57+ T cells in acquired aplastic anemia. TCR beta VDJ and CDR3 profiling used genomic DNA as template. TCRdb used MiXCR to reprocess the reads, holding one entry per CDR3 protein. In the table there are about 420,000 distinct CDR3 sequences, around 72% of which are singletons. Source material: sorted CD4+, CD8+, or CD8+CD57+ T cells (not recorded which) from PBMCs. These receptors were obtained from a human donor in good health, serving as a control.

The rearrangement joins TRBV7-6 to TRBJ2-3; TRBD2 aligns across 10 bases. The germline V gene encodes CDR1 SGHVS and CDR2 FNYEAQ. V was clipped by 5 bases and J by 8 bases; unmatched bases: 4. CDR3 length: 13 amino acids. CDR3 amino acids: CASSGKRGGTQYF. The CDR3 nucleotides read TGTGCCAGCAGCGGAAAGCGGGGGGGTACGCAGTATTTT.

In its sample, this clonotype was seen a few times. This rearrangement joins TRBV3-1 to TRBJ2-7, with D perhaps TRBD2 (6 bases). The CDR3 extends over 13 amino acids. In germline, CDR1 is LGHDT, CDR2 YNNKEL (reference sequence). Trimming shortened V by 4 bases and J by 6 bases, and 13 bases separated the two germline ends. The CDR3 DNA reads as TGTGCCAGCAGCCCCCGGCTAGCGAGCGAGCAGTACTTC. It translates to CASSPRLASEQYF.

The V call is TRBV20-1, the J call TRBJ1-2; no definite D call. This CDR3 has 14 residues. Germline lookup yields CDR1 DFQATT and CDR2 SNEGSKA (reference sequence). V dropped 0 bases and J dropped 8 bases, with 16 bases sitting between them. The DNA for the CDR3 is TGCAGTGCTAGAGATTCTCACGGGTCCTGGGGCTACACCTTC. It is translated as CSARDSHGSWGYTF.

The count of this clonotype is one. V usage is TRBV5-1 and J usage is TRBJ1-5; a weak D match, TRBD1 (5 bases). Trimming took 2 bases from V and 8 from J, leaving 8 bases between them. CDR1 and CDR2 from the germline V gene are SGHRS and YFSETQ. The CDR3 length is 12 residues. Written as DNA, the CDR3 is TGCGCCAGCAGCTTCGGGGGAGAGCCCCAGCATTTT. Protein product: CASSFGGEPQHF.

A note on this clonotype: An end of the junction does not agree with germline; a read error may underlie this. The chain links TRBV4-3 to TRBJ1-2; a possible D gene is TRBD1 (5 bases). The CDR3 length is 11 residues. Per germline, CDR1 LGHNA and CDR2 YSLEER. The chain's CDR3 is CTSRTLGGYTF. CDR3 in DNA: TGCACCAGCAGGACATTAGGCGGCTACACCTTC.

This chain uses TRBV25-1 with TRBJ2-7; TRBD1 might be the D (6 bases). This CDR3 region has 15 residues. V lost 3 bases and J lost 2, with 14 bases in between. Germline assignment: CDR1 MGHDK and CDR2 SYGVNS. CDR3 amino acids: CASSDRTENTYEQYF. The CDR3 coding sequence is TGTGCCAGCAGTGATCGGACAGAGAACACCTACGAGCAGTACTTC.

The chain has TRBV29-1 and TRBJ1-2; D is unclear. Trimming stripped 3 bases from V and 12 bases from J, with 20 bases between. This CDR3 has 13 amino acids. The germline gives CDR1 SQVTM, CDR2 ANQGSEA. The CDR3: CSVDDKYIYDHTF. CDR3 sequence (DNA): TGCAGCGTTGATGACAAGTACATCTATGACCACACCTTC.

This rearrangement joins TRBV7-2 to TRBJ1-6, with D perhaps TRBD1 (5 bases). The V and J ends lost 4 bases and 19 bases respectively, with 26 bases between them. The CDR3 contains 15 residues. Germline CDR1 is SGHTA and CDR2 is FQGNSA. In nucleotides, the CDR3 is TGTGCCAGCAGCTGGGATTCAGGGAATCAGCCCCAGCATCACTTT. Amino acid sequence: CASSWDSGNQPQHHF.

The chain recombines TRBV20-1 with TRBJ2-7; 7 nucleotides line up with TRBD2. Looked up from germline, CDR1 is DFQATT and CDR2 is SNEGSKA (reference sequence). The CDR3 length is 15 residues. V lost 1 base, J lost 1 base, and 7 bases stayed unmatched. The CDR3 loop reads CSARVPGGRSYEQYF. As DNA, the CDR3 is TGCAGTGCTAGAGTGCCCGGCGGGAGATCCTACGAGCAGTACTTC.

At least ten counts were recorded for this clonotype. V gene TRBV7-2 combines with J gene TRBJ2-1; a possible D gene is TRBD1 (5 bases). Germline V gives CDR1 SGHTA, CDR2 FQGNSA. Trimming shortened V by 6 bases and J by 7 bases, and 19 bases separated the two germline ends. CDR3 length: 15 amino acids. The CDR3 region is CASRTRAQGWNEQFF. The CDR3 coding sequence is TGTGCCAGCAGGACCCGGGCCCAGGGATGGAATGAGCAGTTCTTC.

This chain uses TRBV9 with TRBJ1-1, with D perhaps matching TRBD1 (6 bases). Germline V gene sequence: CDR1 SGDLS, CDR2 YYNGEE. V was shortened by 9 bases and J by 4 bases, with 16 bases between the two germline ends. The CDR3 is made up of 13 amino acids. The CDR3 region has the DNA TGTGCCACCTCGAAGAGGGGGGGCACTGAAGCTTTCTTT. Its translation is CATSKRGGTEAFF.

The sample holds a few counts of this clonotype. V and J are TRBV27 and TRBJ2-4, with 9 bases matching TRBD1. Unmatched junction bases numbered 11, after V lost 8 bases and J lost 12 bases. The CDR3 covers 13 residues. The V gene's germline CDR1 is MNHEY and CDR2 SMNVEV (reference sequence). CDR3 coding DNA: TGTGCCAGCGGCCCCATGGACAGGGGTGGTCAGTACTTC. This gives the protein CASGPMDRGGQYF.

Regarding this clonotype: Germline and junction disagree at one end, which may indicate a read error. The V and J genes are TRBV19 and TRBJ2-1, with 7 bases matching TRBD1. This CDR3 has 15 amino acids. CDR1 and CDR2 (germline): LNHDA, SQIVND (reference sequence). The CDR3 is CASTRGQRGGNEQLF. For the CDR3, the DNA is TGTGCCAGCACCCGCGGCCAGAGAGGGGGCAATGAGCAGCTGTTC.

As concerns this clonotype: The junction departs from germline at one end; a sequencing error may be responsible. The chain joins TRBV7-2 to TRBJ2-7; D remains ambiguous. The CDR3 has 14 residues. Germline V gene data show CDR1 as SGHTA and CDR2 as FQGNSA. The CDR3 sequence: CASSFGTDSYEPHF. CDR3 sequence (DNA): TGTGCCAGCAGCTTTGGAACAGACTCATACGAGCCGCACTTC.

Remarks on this clonotype: Compared with germline, one end of the junction differs, possibly owing to a read error. The chain carries TRBV5-1 and TRBJ1-2, with 11 bases matching TRBD1. CDR3 length equals 13 residues. Per the germline V gene, CDR1 is SGHRS and CDR2 is YFSETQ. The CDR3 region is CASSLQGTGGQHF. As DNA, the CDR3 is TGCGCCAGCAGCTTGCAGGGGACAGGGGGGCAGCACTTC.

The chain employs TRBV29-1 and TRBJ1-1; D unresolved. The length of the CDR3 is 14 residues. CDR1 is SQVTM, CDR2 ANQGSEA, per germline. V was clipped by 7 bases and J by 1 base, with 16 bases between them. The CDR3 bases are TGCAGCGGTGGCGGATCAGCAGGGAACACTGAAGCTTTCTTT. Translation: CSGGGSAGNTEAFF.

There are a few counts of this clonotype. With a much larger clone just one base away, this may be a read error. This CDR3 fails to terminate in the conserved phenylalanine or tryptophan, so it likely reflects a read error. This rearrangement joins TRBV6-1 to TRBJ1-1, with a weak D call TRBD1 (5 bases). The CDR3 covers 13 residues. The germline CDR1 and CDR2 sequences are MNHNS and SASEGT. V was pared by 7 bases and J by 4 bases, with 13 bases between. The CDR3, as DNA: TGTGCCAGCACCTTGCGGGGCGGCACTGAAGCTTTCCTT. Its translation: CASTLRGGTEAFL.

This clonotype came up once. The CDR3 is CASSWLHGTDGELFF. The DNA for the CDR3 is TGCGCCAGCAGCTGGCTGCATGGTACTGACGGGGAGCTGTTTTTT. This rearrangement joins TRBV5-1 to TRBJ2-2; D remains ambiguous. Germline V gene lookup returns CDR1 SGHRS and CDR2 YFSETQ. The CDR3 is 15 amino acids. The ends were cut back, 3 bases at V and 7 bases at J, with 16 bases in the middle.

Comments on this clonotype: A much larger clone differs from this one at a single base, so this may be a read error. The chain carries TRBV30 and TRBJ1-6; D perhaps matches TRBD1 (6 bases). The germline V gene encodes CDR1 GTSNPN and CDR2 SVGIG (reference sequence). The ends were cut back, 3 bases at V and 6 bases at J, with 15 bases in the middle. The CDR3 contains 15 residues. The CDR3 sequence: CAWRAGARINSPLHF. The CDR3 bases are TGTGCCTGGAGGGCAGGGGCTCGCATTAATTCACCCCTCCACTTT.

V is TRBV7-2 and J is TRBJ2-1; D is perhaps TRBD1 (5 bases). This CDR3 spans 16 amino acids. Germline V gene sequence: CDR1 SGHTA, CDR2 FQGNSA. Trimming removed 5 bases at V and 13 bases at J, with 27 bases between. The CDR3 nucleotides read TGTGCCAGCAGCACCGAGACAGTATCCACGGAAGCTGTCCAGTTCTTC. Translation: CASSTETVSTEAVQFF.

V and J are TRBV2 and TRBJ2-7; D call uncertain. The CDR3 length is 12 residues. With 5 bases removed from V and 3 bases from J, the gap between germline ends came to 8 bases. Per the germline V gene, CDR1 is SNHLY and CDR2 is FYNNEI. CDR3 loop: CASSLLDYEQYF. The CDR3 DNA is TGTGCCAGCAGTTTGTTGGACTACGAGCAGTACTTC.

Remarks on this clonotype: Because it lacks the conserved phenylalanine or tryptophan at the end, this CDR3 is likely a read error. The gene calls are TRBV5-4 and TRBJ1-6; 7 nucleotides match TRBD1. Looked up from germline, CDR1 is SGHNT and CDR2 is YYREEE (reference sequence). Trimming at V came to 4 bases and at J to 5 bases, leaving 3 bases not matched to a gene. The CDR3 contains 14 residues. CDR3: CASSTGTDNSPLHL. The CDR3 nucleotides are TGTGCCAGCAGCACCGGGACAGATAATTCACCCCTCCACCTT.

CDR3 DNA: TGTGCCAGCAGTTACTCGACACCGTATAGCAATCAGCCCCAGCATTTT. Translating gives CASSYSTPYSNQPQHF. V is TRBV6-5 and J is TRBJ1-5; D gene ambiguous. Trimming shortened V by 0 bases and J by 0 bases, and 9 bases separated the two germline ends. Germline CDR1 MNHEY, CDR2 SVGAGI. The CDR3 is 16 residues long.

The genes are TRBV10-3 and TRBJ1-2; tentative D call: TRBD1 (5 bases). Germline loops: CDR1 ENHRY, CDR2 SYGVKD. The CDR3 runs to 13 residues. The V and J ends lost 2 bases and 5 bases respectively, with 9 bases between them. The CDR3 bases are TGTGCCATCAGTGAGCAGGGCGCATATGGCTACACCTTC. It translates to CAISEQGAYGYTF.

This clonotype was seen repeatedly, ten times or more. V and J are TRBV7-3 and TRBJ1-6; unclear D gene. V shed 5 bases and J shed 9 bases, with 17 bases lying between them. The germline V gene has CDR1 SGHTA and CDR2 FQGTGA. This CDR3 contains 15 residues. The CDR3 bases are TGTGCCAGCAGCACTTCGTCACTTCAAGGTTCACCCCTCCACTTT. The encoded protein is CASSTSSLQGSPLHF.

In regard to this clonotype: At one boundary the junction diverges from the germline segment, which might be a read error. This chain joins TRBV7-2 and TRBJ2-7, with a tentative D call TRBD1 (5 bases). Germline V gene data show CDR1 as SGHTA and CDR2 as FQGNSA. The CDR3 is 14 residues long. The CDR3 spells CASSPRQSGNSPHF. The CDR3 DNA reads TGTGCCAGCAGCCCGCGACAGTCCGGTAACTCACCCCACTTC.

This chain uses TRBV10-3 with TRBJ2-7; no clear D gene. The CDR3 has 14 amino acids. CDR1 and CDR2 (germline): ENHRY, SYGVKD. Trimming removed 0 bases from V and 10 bases from J, with 16 bases in between. The CDR3 nucleotides are TGTGCCATCAGTGAGTCAAGGCCTCAAGAGGTCCAGTACTTC. Its protein is CAISESRPQEVQYF.